This T cell receptor (beta chain) emerged from a study of blood T cell repertoires in COVID-19. The CDR3 is 17 amino acids. The V gene end was trimmed by 4 bases and the J gene end by 0 bases; junction bases not matched to a gene: 6. Germline lookup yields CDR1 SGHKS and CDR2 YYEKEE (reference sequence). Profiled with immunoSEQ multiplex PCR; TCRdb holds only in-frame clones, not every one. Among roughly 100,000 clones listed, 85% were seen once. V usage is TRBV5-5 and J usage is TRBJ1-6, with 8 bases lining up with TRBD1. Material for sequencing was peripheral blood. The receptor's source is a woman aged 70-85 years with active or convalescent COVID-19. The CDR3 DNA follows: TGTGCCAGCAGCCTCGACAGGGGTAGCTCCTATAATTCACCCCTCCACTTT. It is translated as CASSLDRGSSYNSPLHF.